This passage covers 10 T cell receptor beta chains from one sample sequenced in a study of beta chain features in type 1 diabetes. Whole-study results and caveats: Shorter TCRB CDR3s, moderately but significantly so, were found in Type 1 diabetes patients in all four CD4+ subsets.

Their specific antigens are unknown. Every bit of the isolated RNA underwent reverse transcription, so sequencing read expressed TCRB transcripts. Data came from immunoSEQ multiplex PCR; TCRdb stores just in-frame clones and leaves some out. The table records around 650,000 clones, around 12% of them present only once. The sample consisted of naive CD4+ T cells from blood. These TCRs come from a man aged 30 to 39 with type 1 diabetes.

Details on this clone: In the same sample, other DNA sequences code for this CDR3. This rearrangement joins TRBV7-9 to TRBJ2-3; D not certain. With 2 bases removed from V and 0 bases from J, the gap between germline ends came to 6 bases. Per germline, CDR1 SEHNR and CDR2 FQNEAQ (reference sequence). CDR3 length equals 14 residues. The CDR3, as DNA: TGTGCCAGCAGCTTAACTGGGAGCACAGATACGCAGTATTTT. Protein: CASSLTGSTDTQYF.

The chain joins TRBV9 to TRBJ1-3, with 7 bases fitting TRBD1. Looked up from germline, CDR1 is SGDLS and CDR2 is YYNGEE. The ends lost 3 bases at V and 0 bases at J; junction bases unmatched: 12. The CDR3 runs to 18 residues. CDR3 in amino acids: CASSAVGAGGPSGNTIYF. For the CDR3, the DNA is TGTGCCAGCAGCGCCGTGGGAGCAGGGGGACCCTCTGGAAACACCATATATTTT.

The CDR3 DNA is TGTGCCAGTATGGCGGGGGGCACAGATACGCAGTATTTT. This encodes CASMAGGTDTQYF. V is TRBV19 and J is TRBJ2-3; 7 bases are shared with TRBD2. With 7 bases clipped from V and 1 base from J, the junction kept 2 bases outside the gene matches. Germline-derived CDR1 and CDR2 are LNHDA and SQIVND (reference sequence). The CDR3 covers 13 residues. Full variable domain (outside the CDR3, taken from reference TRBV19 and TRBJ2-3): DGGITQSPKYLFRKEGQNVTLSCEQNLNHDAMYWYRQDPGQGLRLIYYSQIVNDFQKGDIAEGYSVSREKKESFPLTVTSAQKNPTAFYLCASMAGGTDTQYFGPGTRLTVL.

This clone was counted only a few times. The chain recombines TRBV6-4 with TRBJ2-1; D unclear. Germline V gene lookup returns CDR1 MRHNA and CDR2 SNTAGT. Trimming took 4 bases from V and 7 from J, leaving 11 bases between them. The CDR3 is 13 amino acids. CDR3 region: CASSANSGNEQFF. The CDR3 DNA reads as TGTGCCAGCAGTGCAAACAGTGGGAATGAGCAGTTCTTC.

This chain uses TRBV14 with TRBJ1-2; D is uncertain. Germline V lookup: CDR1 SGHDN, CDR2 FVKESK. The CDR3 extends over 15 amino acids. Trimming shortened V by 0 bases and J by 5 bases, and 13 bases separated the two germline ends. CDR3 loop: CASSQDLVSGYGYTF. Written as DNA, the CDR3 is TGTGCCAGCAGCCAAGATCTAGTTTCCGGATATGGCTACACCTTC.

This clone was observed a handful of times. This chain uses TRBV5-4 with TRBJ1-6; possibly TRBD1 for D (5 bases). The germline gives CDR1 SGHNT, CDR2 YYREEE (reference sequence). Trimming shortened V by 2 bases and J by 9 bases, and 9 bases separated the two germline ends. The CDR3 consists of 13 residues. The CDR3 coding sequence is TGTGCCAGCAGCTTCAGGGATGCTTCACCCCTCCACTTT. Translating gives CASSFRDASPLHF.

The chain combines TRBV7-2 with TRBJ1-6, with 7 nucleotides matching TRBD1. With 5 bases clipped from V and 7 bases from J, the junction kept 8 bases outside the gene matches. Germline V CDR1 and CDR2: SGHTA, FQGNSA. The CDR3 extends over 15 amino acids. The CDR3 here is CASSPRGQINSPLHF. As DNA, the CDR3 is TGTGCCAGCAGCCCAAGGGGACAGATCAATTCACCCCTCCACTTT.

The chain uses TRBV7-9 and TRBJ1-1; 9 nucleotides agree with TRBD1. The CDR3 spans 17 residues. Germline V gene lookup returns CDR1 SEHNR and CDR2 FQNEAQ (reference sequence). V lost 5 bases to trimming and J lost 0 bases; unmatched junction nucleotides: 10. CDR3 bases: TGTGCCAGCAGCCCACAGGGGGCGAGGGGCATGAACACTGAAGCTTTCTTT. It specifies CASSPQGARGMNTEAFF.

This clone was seen more than once but under ten times. This chain links TRBV6-1 with TRBJ1-5, with D perhaps TRBD1 (6 bases). Germline CDR1 MNHNS, CDR2 SASEGT. The germline V and J ends were trimmed by 4 bases and 5 bases, with 15 bases remaining between them. This CDR3 region has 15 residues. CDR3 sequence reads: CASSVPGAPDQPQHF. CDR3 bases: TGTGCCAGCAGTGTTCCAGGGGCCCCAGATCAGCCCCAGCATTTT.

The V and J genes are TRBV6-6 and TRBJ1-6; D is perhaps TRBD1 (5 bases). This CDR3 has 13 amino acids. Germline values: CDR1 MNHNY, CDR2 SVGAGI (reference sequence). Trimming cost V 2 bases and J 13 bases, with 12 bases left between them. CDR3 sequence: CASSYQGTGPLHF. CDR3 bases: TGTGCCAGCAGTTACCAGGGCACTGGGCCCCTCCACTTT.